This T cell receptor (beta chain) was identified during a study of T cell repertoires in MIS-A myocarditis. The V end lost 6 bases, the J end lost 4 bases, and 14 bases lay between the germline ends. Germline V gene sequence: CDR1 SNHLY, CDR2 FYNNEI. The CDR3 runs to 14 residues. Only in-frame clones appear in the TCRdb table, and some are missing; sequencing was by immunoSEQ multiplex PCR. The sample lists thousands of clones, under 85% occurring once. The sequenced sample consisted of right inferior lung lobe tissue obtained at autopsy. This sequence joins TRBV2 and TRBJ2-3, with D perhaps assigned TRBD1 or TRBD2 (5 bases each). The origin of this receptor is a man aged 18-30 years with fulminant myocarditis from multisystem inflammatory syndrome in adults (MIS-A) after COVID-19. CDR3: CASRSRGSADTQYF. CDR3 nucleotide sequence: TGTGCCAGCAGATCGAGGGGATCAGCAGATACGCAGTATTTT. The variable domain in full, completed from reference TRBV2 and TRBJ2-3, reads EPEVTQTPSHQVTQMGQEVILRCVPISNHLYFYWYRQILGQKVEFLVSFYNNEISEKSEIFDDQFSVERPDGSNFTLKIRSTKLEDSAMYFCASRSRGSADTQYFGPGTRLTVL.